A single sample is the source of the 27 T cell receptor beta chains below, sequenced in a study of blood T cell repertoires in COVID-19. TCRdb's table, derived via immunoSEQ multiplex PCR, lists solely in-frame clones and lacks some. Seen here are 120,000 or so clones, around 86% observed once, and the top ten hold 12%. The sample was peripheral blood. The source is a man aged 55 to 70 with acute or convalescent COVID-19.

V is TRBV6-5 and J is TRBJ1-3, with TRBD1 matching 7 bases. V lost 6 bases and J lost 2; bases outside the gene matches: 7. The CDR3 consists of 15 residues. Germline V lookup: CDR1 MNHEY, CDR2 SVGAGI. DNA of the CDR3: TGTGCCAGCAGCTCTGCCAGGGGGACTGGAAACACCATATATTTT. Residues: CASSSARGTGNTIYF.

The gene calls are TRBV28 and TRBJ1-4, with a tentative D call TRBD1 (5 bases). The CDR3 loop spans 16 amino acids. V was trimmed by 5 bases and J by 4 bases, leaving 17 bases between them. Germline V gene lookup returns CDR1 MDHEN and CDR2 SYDVKM. The CDR3 here is CASSPLSTAYNEKLFF. CDR3 DNA sequence: TGTGCCAGCAGTCCCCTCTCGACAGCCTATAATGAAAAACTGTTTTTT. Filled out from reference TRBV28 and TRBJ1-4, the complete variable domain reads DVKVTQSSRYLVKRTGEKVFLECVQDMDHENMFWYRQDPGLGLRLIYFSYDVKMKEKGDIPEGYSVSREKKERFSLILESASTNQTSMYLCASSPLSTAYNEKLFFGSGTQLSVL.

The rearrangement joins TRBV19 to TRBJ1-2; a weak D match, TRBD1 (5 bases). V was shortened by 7 bases and J by 3 bases, with 15 bases between the two germline ends. The CDR3 is made up of 14 amino acids. The germline gives CDR1 LNHDA, CDR2 SQIVND (reference sequence). CDR3 in DNA: TGTGCCAGTATGATGACATCGGGGGACTATGGCTACACCTTC. It translates to CASMMTSGDYGYTF. The full variable domain, with the rest looked up from reference TRBV19 and TRBJ1-2, is DGGITQSPKYLFRKEGQNVTLSCEQNLNHDAMYWYRQDPGQGLRLIYYSQIVNDFQKGDIAEGYSVSREKKESFPLTVTSAQKNPTAFYLCASMMTSGDYGYTFGSGTRLTVV.

The chain joins TRBV7-2 to TRBJ2-7; maybe TRBD2 (6 bases). This CDR3 is built from 15 residues. V dropped 0 bases and J dropped 5 bases, with 14 bases sitting between them. CDR1 is SGHTA and CDR2 is FQGNSA in the germline V gene. DNA of the CDR3: TGTGCCAGCAGCTTAGCGTTCGCGGGACTCCACGAGCAGTACTTC. Amino acid sequence: CASSLAFAGLHEQYF.

This clone was detected a few times. CDR3: CASSPSGGQEQFF. CDR3 in DNA: TGTGCCAGCAGCCCATCGGGAGGACAGGAGCAGTTCTTC. This chain uses TRBV7-3 with TRBJ2-1; D is perhaps TRBD2 (7 bases). V was cut by 5 bases and J by 10 bases, with 15 bases left in between. The CDR3 has 13 amino acids. CDR1 SGHTA and CDR2 FQGTGA come from the germline V gene.

This clone was picked up a small number of times. The rearrangement links TRBV28 to TRBJ2-6; a possible D gene is TRBD2 (7 bases). Germline loops: CDR1 MDHEN, CDR2 SYDVKM. V dropped 7 bases and J dropped 4 bases, with 17 bases sitting between them. CDR3 length: 16 residues. For the CDR3, the DNA is TGTGCCAGCACCCAAGGGGGGGCTACCGGGGCCAACGTCCTGACTTTC. Residues: CASTQGGATGANVLTF.

J is TRBJ2-5 and V is TRBV4-1; D call uncertain. CDR3 length: 15 residues. V lost 3 bases to trimming and J lost 1 base, with 12 bases between them. Germline loops: CDR1 MGHRA, CDR2 YSYEKL. The CDR3 bases are TGCGCCAGCAGCCAGGAACGGCGGTTCCAAGAGACCCAGTACTTC. Amino acid sequence: CASSQERRFQETQYF.

The chain employs TRBV6-2 or TRBV6-3 and TRBJ1-5, with a tentative D call TRBD1 (6 bases). This CDR3 has 16 amino acids. V lost 2 bases and J 0 bases, leaving 11 bases between the germline ends. Germline CDR1 is MNHEY and CDR2 is SVGEGT. The CDR3 bases are TGTGCCAGCAGTTACAGGGCAGGGGCTAGCAATCAGCCCCAGCATTTT. Its translation: CASSYRAGASNQPQHF.

The genes are TRBV4-2 and TRBJ1-5; D gene ambiguous. Germline loops: CDR1 LGHNA, CDR2 YNFKEQ. V lost 0 bases and J lost 6, with 6 bases in between. This CDR3 region has 13 residues. Written as DNA, the CDR3 is TGTGCCAGCAGCCAAGAGGAGGGTCAGCCCCAGCATTTT. Translated, it gives CASSQEEGQPQHF.

This clone was counted a single time. The chain is built from TRBV29-1 and TRBJ1-2; D might be TRBD1 (6 bases). CDR3 size: 13 residues. Germline CDR1 is SQVTM and CDR2 is ANQGSEA. Deletions cut 5 bases from V and 3 bases from J, with 13 bases between. The CDR3 is CSVRGYSDYGYTF. Here the CDR3 DNA reads TGCAGCGTTAGGGGGTACTCGGACTATGGCTACACCTTC.

The J gene is TRBJ2-1, the V gene TRBV18; D unresolved. The CDR3 is 14 amino acids. The germline gives CDR1 KGHSH, CDR2 LQKENI. V was shortened by 3 bases and J by 3 bases, with 9 bases between the two germline ends. CDR3 in DNA: TGTGCCAGCTCACCTGGGCCCAACTACAATGAGCAGTTCTTC. Its translation is CASSPGPNYNEQFF.

The V and J genes are TRBV10-3 and TRBJ2-7; D may be TRBD2 (6 bases). The CDR3 sequence is 14 residues long. Germline V CDR1 and CDR2: ENHRY, SYGVKD. The V gene lost 8 bases and the J gene lost 0 bases, with 14 bases spanning the gap. The CDR3 spells CAIGVGGSSYEQYF. The CDR3 DNA reads as TGTGCCATCGGGGTGGGAGGAAGCTCCTACGAGCAGTACTTC.

The table lists this clone with a few counts. The chain links TRBV4-1 to TRBJ2-7; 9 positions agree with TRBD2. The J segment lost 4 bases and the V segment lost 3 bases, leaving 7 bases of the junction unmatched. Germline CDR1 is MGHRA and CDR2 is YSYEKL. The CDR3 totals 15 residues. CDR3 sequence reads: CASSHRAGGDYEQYF. For the CDR3, the DNA is TGCGCCAGCAGCCATCGAGCGGGAGGAGATTACGAGCAGTACTTC.

The J gene is TRBJ1-2, the V gene TRBV28; tentative D call: TRBD1 (5 bases). V lost 6 bases to trimming and J lost 6 bases, with 11 bases between them. Germline V gives CDR1 MDHEN, CDR2 SYDVKM. This CDR3 has 12 residues. The CDR3 is CASSQGLHGYTF. For the CDR3, the DNA is TGTGCCAGCAGCCAGGGTCTACATGGCTACACCTTC.

The table lists this clone with a count of one. V gene TRBV30 combines with J gene TRBJ2-2; maybe TRBD2 (6 bases). CDR3 length: 15 residues. Trimming left V 1 base short and J 0 bases short, with 9 bases between. Germline V lookup: CDR1 GTSNPN, CDR2 SVGIG (reference sequence). The CDR3 region is CAWSAGEANTGELFF. In DNA form, the CDR3 reads TGTGCCTGGAGTGCGGGGGAAGCGAACACCGGGGAGCTGTTTTTT.

The chain joins TRBV28 to TRBJ2-7, with TRBD2 matching 10 bases. This CDR3 has 15 residues. V shed 4 bases and J 3 bases; nucleotides not matched to a gene: 6. The germline gives CDR1 MDHEN, CDR2 SYDVKM. The CDR3 reads CASSSRAGGRYEQYF. The DNA for the CDR3 is TGTGCCAGCAGTTCCCGAGCGGGAGGGCGCTACGAGCAGTACTTC.

The CDR3 sequence is CASSLQGSNQPQHF. In DNA form, the CDR3 reads TGTGCCAGCAGCCTACAGGGGTCAAATCAGCCCCAGCATTTT. The chain is built from TRBV5-4 and TRBJ1-5; 7 bases map to TRBD1. This CDR3 spans 14 amino acids. Trimming removed 4 bases from V and 4 bases from J; junction bases left unmatched: 5. Looked up from germline, CDR1 is SGHNT and CDR2 is YYREEE (reference sequence).

Here the CDR3 DNA reads TGTGCCAGCAGTTTAGGGACAGTCTCCTACAATGAGCAGTTCTTC. Translating gives CASSLGTVSYNEQFF. This chain uses TRBV28 with TRBJ2-1; TRBD1 agrees at 7 bases. In germline, CDR1 is MDHEN, CDR2 SYDVKM. This CDR3 contains 15 residues. Losses at the gene ends were 2 bases for V and 0 bases for J; bases not matched to a gene: 1.

The chain employs TRBV30 and TRBJ1-2; 8 bases match TRBD1. Germline CDR1 GTSNPN, CDR2 SVGIG (reference sequence). This CDR3 is 13 amino acids long. The V and J ends lost 3 bases and 7 bases, in that order; junction bases with no gene match: 7. As DNA, the CDR3 is TGTGCCTGGAGGCCAGGGGGCGCGGGTGGCTACACCTTC. As protein: CAWRPGGAGGYTF.

The chain is built from TRBV18 and TRBJ2-3; TRBD2 matches 8 bases. Germline V CDR1 and CDR2: KGHSH, LQKENI. V lost 2 bases to trimming and J lost 6 bases; unmatched junction nucleotides: 13. The CDR3 consists of 17 residues. In nucleotides, the CDR3 is TGTGCCAGCTCACCAAAGGCCGGGAGCGGGAGTAGGGATACGCAGTATTTT. Translating it yields CASSPKAGSGSRDTQYF.

The chain carries TRBV19 and TRBJ1-6; D is unresolved. V gave up 5 bases and J gave up 8 bases, with 10 bases separating them. CDR3 length: 13 amino acids. The V gene's germline CDR1 is LNHDA and CDR2 SQIVND (reference sequence). The CDR3 spells CASSVREDSPLHF. The CDR3 DNA is TGTGCCAGTAGTGTCCGTGAGGATTCACCCCTCCACTTT.

The J gene is TRBJ1-2, the V gene TRBV5-4; a possible D gene is TRBD1 (5 bases). V lost 3 bases, J lost 2 bases, and 14 bases lay in between. Germline V gives CDR1 SGHNT, CDR2 YYREEE (reference sequence). This CDR3 has 15 residues. CDR3 protein: CASSSQVDNNYGYTF. The CDR3 coding sequence is TGTGCCAGCAGCTCACAGGTTGACAACAACTATGGCTACACCTTC.

V gene TRBV7-2 combines with J gene TRBJ1-5, with 8 positions matching TRBD1. The CDR3 sequence is 15 residues long. V lost 5 bases and J lost 2; bases outside the gene matches: 5. Germline CDR1 SGHTA, CDR2 FQGNSA. Written as DNA, the CDR3 is TGTGCCAGCAGCCCGCCGGGACAGGGCAATCAGCCCCAGCATTTT. Its protein is CASSPPGQGNQPQHF.

CDR3 DNA: TGTGCCACCAGCAGAGATCGCGCAGGGGGCGTCTACGAGCAGTACTTC. Translating it yields CATSRDRAGGVYEQYF. The chain is built from TRBV15 and TRBJ2-7; 8 positions agree with TRBD1. The CDR3 loop spans 16 amino acids. Germline V gene lookup returns CDR1 LNHNV and CDR2 YYDKDF (reference sequence). With 0 bases clipped from V and 3 bases from J, the junction kept 7 bases outside the gene matches.

V and J are TRBV5-1 and TRBJ2-3; 7 nucleotides align to TRBD1. There are 14 residues in the CDR3. The V gene's germline CDR1 is SGHRS and CDR2 YFSETQ. Germline trimming cut 5 bases from V and 4 bases from J; bases unmatched to any gene: 7. The CDR3 region has the DNA TGCGCCAGCAGACGAGGACAGGCGCCAGATACGCAGTATTTT. Protein: CASRRGQAPDTQYF.

This chain uses TRBV6-1 with TRBJ2-4, with TRBD1 matching 9 bases. V dropped 3 bases and J dropped 0; count of bases not matched to a gene: 9. The CDR3 has 18 amino acids. The germline V gene encodes CDR1 MNHNS and CDR2 SASEGT. The CDR3 protein is CASSDRDRVYVAKNIQYF. DNA for the CDR3: TGTGCCAGCAGTGACCGGGACAGGGTTTATGTAGCCAAAAACATTCAGTACTTC.

The genes are TRBV29-1 and TRBJ1-2; 9 bases match TRBD1. Trimming cost V 5 bases and J 6 bases; bases outside gene matches: 7. The CDR3 is made up of 13 amino acids. In germline, CDR1 is SQVTM, CDR2 ANQGSEA. CDR3 loop: CSVRGQGSNGYTF. CDR3 DNA: TGCAGCGTTCGGGGACAGGGCAGTAATGGCTACACCTTC.